This TCR beta chain originates from a study of CXCR3-negative and CXCR3-positive naive CD8 T cells. Overall study results and limits: CXCR3-negative naive cells had less hydrophobic TRB CDR3s than did CXCR3-positive naive cells. TCR interaction strength was inferred from TRB CDR3 physicochemistry, as CD5 matched across naive subsets.

The CDR3 loop spans 15 amino acids. Germline V CDR1 and CDR2: SGHAT, FQNNGV. This clonotype is labeled medium-sized (0.01 to 0.1%) based on frequency. Its antigen is currently unknown. The method, 5' RACE with UMI labels, was used to prepare the TRB cDNA libraries. For each CDR3 protein, TCRdb gives one entry from its re-call of the 5' RACE reads, without DNA. The sample holds a few thousand distinct CDR3 sequences. The genes are TRBV11-2 and TRBJ2-5; TCRdb indicates TRBD1, and absent DNA this call remains unverified. The TCR comes from a human donor in good health. Some clones in this sample may be carry-over from other donors' samples. Source material: naive CXCR3+ CD8+ T cells from blood. Subset given: CD45RO-CCR7+CD27+CD95- naive CD8+ T cells expressing CXCR3 (TNR3+). CDR3 loop: CASSYLAGRQETQYF.